Below, 27 T cell receptor beta chains from the same sample are listed, as sequenced in a study of post-analysis software for immune sequencing data. The TCR beta cDNA libraries carried unique molecular identifiers. TCRdb processed the PCR reads anew with MiXCR; each CDR3 protein has one entry. The repertoire holds under 200,000 distinct CDR3 sequences, with about 34% as singletons. Material: blood, obtained after autologous hematopoietic stem cell transplantation. All receptors come from a girl aged 10 to 17 with multiple sclerosis.

The chain uses TRBV20-1 and TRBJ1-5; tentatively, D is TRBD1 (6 bases). V was pared by 3 bases and J by 3 bases, with 15 bases between. CDR3 length: 15 residues. Germline CDR1 is DFQATT and CDR2 is SNEGSKA (reference sequence). CDR3 nucleotide sequence: TGCAGTGCTAGCCCGACGGGGGGCCCCAATCAGCCCCAGCATTTT. Protein product: CSASPTGGPNQPQHF.

The sample holds a few counts of this clonotype. The CDR3 nucleotides read TGCGCCAGTTCCTGGGACAGGGGAAACTATGGCTACACCTTC. Protein sequence: CASSWDRGNYGYTF. The genes are TRBV5-1 and TRBJ1-2; 10 bases match TRBD1. Losses at the gene ends were 8 bases for V and 2 bases for J; bases not matched to a gene: 6. Germline CDR1 SGHRS, CDR2 YFSETQ. This CDR3 contains 14 residues.

This clonotype has only a few counts. V is TRBV6-4 and J is TRBJ2-3; 7 bases are shared with TRBD2. The junction had 5 bases not matched to a gene; V was cut back by 4 bases and J by 4 bases. This CDR3 comprises 14 residues. Germline CDR1 and CDR2: MRHNA and SNTAGT. The CDR3: CASSAGLGADTQYF. The CDR3 region has the DNA TGTGCCAGCAGTGCTGGACTAGGCGCAGATACGCAGTATTTT.

The V call is TRBV2, the J call TRBJ2-7; 9 bases agree with TRBD1. The CDR3 consists of 15 residues. The germline CDR1 and CDR2 sequences are SNHLY and FYNNEI. The V and J ends lost 0 bases and 4 bases, in that order; junction bases with no gene match: 4. The CDR3 nucleotides are TGTGCCAGCAGTGAAGCAGCACAGGGGGCGTACGAGCAGTACTTC. Protein sequence: CASSEAAQGAYEQYF.

The chain employs TRBV12-3 or TRBV12-4 and TRBJ2-2, with unresolved D. With 4 bases removed from V and 8 bases from J, the gap between germline ends came to 8 bases. CDR3 length: 12 amino acids. CDR3 sequence reads: CASSSREGELFF. CDR3 sequence (DNA): TGTGCCAGCAGTTCGCGAGAGGGGGAGCTGTTTTTT.

The chain uses TRBV6-5 and TRBJ1-2, with 9 bases identical to TRBD1. The CDR3 loop spans 14 amino acids. V gave up 8 bases and J gave up 5 bases; unmatched junction bases: 9. Germline CDR1 is MNHEY and CDR2 is SVGAGI. CDR3 bases: TGTGCCAGCGGATGGACAGGGGAGGGATATGGCTACACCTTC. Protein sequence: CASGWTGEGYGYTF.

The chain employs TRBV29-1 and TRBJ2-7, with D maybe TRBD2 (6 bases). V shed 4 bases and J shed 2 bases, with 18 bases lying between them. Germline V gene lookup returns CDR1 SQVTM and CDR2 ANQGSEA. The CDR3 spans 15 residues. For the CDR3, the DNA is TGCAGCGTTGCCCTTGGAGGGGTCGTCACCTACGAGCAGTACTTC. Its translation: CSVALGGVVTYEQYF.

This clonotype was counted only a few times. The chain is built from TRBV9 and TRBJ1-2; D ambiguous. Trimming removed 0 bases at V and 1 base at J, with 13 bases between. CDR3 length: 16 amino acids. CDR1 and CDR2 (germline): SGDLS, YYNGEE. The CDR3 coding sequence is TGTGCCAGCAGCGTAGGTTCAGTCTTAAGTAACTATGGCTACACCTTC. This translates into CASSVGSVLSNYGYTF. The full variable domain, with the rest looked up from reference TRBV9 and TRBJ1-2, is DSGVTQTPKHLITATGQRVTLRCSPRSGDLSVYWYQQSLDQGLQFLIQYYNGEERAKGNILERFSAQQFPDLHSELNLSSLELGDSALYFCASSVGSVLSNYGYTFGSGTRLTVV.

The rearrangement uses TRBV12-3 or TRBV12-4 and TRBJ1-1, with D maybe TRBD1 (5 bases). Trimming removed 3 bases at V and 0 bases at J, with 11 bases between. This CDR3 comprises 15 residues. The CDR3 DNA follows: TGTGCCAGCAGTTTGACCGGGGGGGTGAACACTGAAGCTTTCTTT. Amino acid sequence: CASSLTGGVNTEAFF.

A few counts support this clonotype. This CDR3 reads CASSSLYEQYF. Here the CDR3 DNA reads TGTGCCAGCAGTTCTTTATACGAGCAGTACTTC. The chain links TRBV28 to TRBJ2-7; D is undetermined. The germline V gene encodes CDR1 MDHEN and CDR2 SYDVKM. Trimming took 4 bases from V and 4 from J, leaving 5 bases between them. The CDR3 totals 11 residues.

This clonotype was seen only once. V is TRBV19 and J is TRBJ2-1; 9 bases map to TRBD2. The trim removed 7 bases at V and 5 bases at J, leaving 9 bases unmatched. The CDR3 contains 15 residues. Per germline, CDR1 LNHDA and CDR2 SQIVND (reference sequence). The CDR3 loop reads CASNSKGLAHNEQFF. CDR3 bases: TGTGCCAGTAATTCAAAGGGACTAGCCCACAATGAGCAGTTCTTC.

This clonotype was seen a few times. The CDR3 region is CASSYLGLAGDTDTQYF. CDR3 sequence (DNA): TGTGCCAGCAGTTACCTTGGGCTAGCGGGGGACACAGATACGCAGTATTTT. This chain connects TRBV6-6 to TRBJ2-3; 10 nucleotides match TRBD2. Germline loops: CDR1 MNHNY, CDR2 SVGAGI (reference sequence). Trimming cost V 2 bases and J 2 bases; bases outside gene matches: 7. The CDR3 is 17 residues long.

The table lists this clonotype with a few counts. V usage is TRBV20-1 and J usage is TRBJ2-3; 10 bases map to TRBD2. The germline gives CDR1 DFQATT, CDR2 SNEGSKA (reference sequence). This CDR3 is 12 amino acids long. Here the CDR3 reads CSLAGGTDTQYF. CDR3 nucleotide sequence: TGCAGCCTAGCGGGAGGCACAGATACGCAGTATTTT.

This clonotype was counted between two and nine times. The genes are TRBV6-5 and TRBJ1-1, with 7 bases that match TRBD1. CDR1 is MNHEY and CDR2 is SVGAGI in the germline V gene. Trimming removed 7 bases from V and 3 bases from J; junction bases left unmatched: 11. The CDR3 has 15 residues. CDR3: CASTLQTGRDTEAFF. In DNA, the CDR3 is TGTGCCAGCACTCTACAGACAGGGAGGGACACTGAAGCTTTCTTT.

The table lists this clonotype with a few counts. This rearrangement joins TRBV6-1 to TRBJ1-5; 7 bases are a match to TRBD1. The CDR3 sequence is 14 residues long. Germline V gene lookup returns CDR1 MNHNS and CDR2 SASEGT. V lost 4 bases to trimming and J lost 5 bases; unmatched junction nucleotides: 5. In DNA, the CDR3 is TGTGCCAGCAGTGGGGGGACAGTCTATCAGCCCCAGCATTTT. This gives the protein CASSGGTVYQPQHF.

The rearrangement joins TRBV27 to TRBJ2-3, with D unresolved. The CDR3 has 15 amino acids. The V gene's germline CDR1 is MNHEY and CDR2 SMNVEV (reference sequence). The V and J ends lost 5 bases and 1 base respectively, with 13 bases between them. CDR3 nucleotides: TGTGCCAGCAGTCCCACCCGGGCAGGCACAGATACGCAGTATTTT. It translates to CASSPTRAGTDTQYF.

The rearrangement links TRBV24-1 to TRBJ2-1, with 9 bases matching TRBD1. CDR1 is KGHDR, CDR2 SFDVKD, per germline. CDR3 length: 17 amino acids. Trimming at V came to 1 base and at J to 8 bases, leaving 11 bases not matched to a gene. The CDR3: CATSDFPGTGRNYEQFF. In DNA, the CDR3 is TGTGCCACCAGTGATTTCCCCGGGACAGGGCGTAACTATGAGCAGTTCTTC.

This chain joins TRBV11-2 and TRBJ2-5; D uncertain. V was shortened by 5 bases and J by 5 bases, with 9 bases between the two germline ends. CDR1 is SGHAT, CDR2 FQNNGV, per germline. The CDR3 consists of 12 residues. The CDR3: CASSGPLETQYF. Here the CDR3 DNA reads TGTGCCAGCAGCGGCCCATTGGAGACCCAGTACTTC.

The table lists this clonotype with many counts. The rearrangement joins TRBV29-1 to TRBJ2-5; 7 bases fit TRBD2. CDR1 and CDR2 (germline): SQVTM, ANQGSEA. V lost 7 bases to trimming and J lost 2 bases; unmatched junction nucleotides: 7. This CDR3 has 13 amino acids. This CDR3 reads CSAGGGFQETQYF. In nucleotides, the CDR3 is TGCAGCGCCGGCGGGGGTTTTCAAGAGACCCAGTACTTC.

This clonotype was detected only a few times. V usage is TRBV20-1 and J usage is TRBJ1-1, with a possible D match to TRBD1 (5 bases). V lost 6 bases and J lost 8, with 25 bases in between. Germline assignment: CDR1 DFQATT and CDR2 SNEGSKA (reference sequence). This CDR3 has 15 amino acids. CDR3 residues: CSAGSLGSGPFEAFF. CDR3 in DNA: TGCAGTGCGGGGTCACTCGGGTCAGGGCCGTTCGAAGCTTTCTTT.

This clonotype came up a few times. The chain joins TRBV20-1 to TRBJ2-1; 8 bases agree with TRBD2. V lost 4 bases, J lost 4 bases, and 9 bases stayed unmatched. Germline CDR1 and CDR2: DFQATT and SNEGSKA (reference sequence). The CDR3 loop spans 15 amino acids. In DNA form, the CDR3 reads TGCAGTGCTATCCGTGCCAGCGGGGGATACAATGAGCAGTTCTTC. It specifies CSAIRASGGYNEQFF.

Ten or more counts support this clonotype. This chain links TRBV6-1 with TRBJ2-1; 8 positions agree with TRBD2. CDR1 is MNHNS and CDR2 is SASEGT in the germline V gene. V dropped 5 bases and J dropped 1; count of bases not matched to a gene: 10. This CDR3 comprises 17 residues. The chain's CDR3 is CASSPLPSGSSYNEQFF. For the CDR3, the DNA is TGTGCCAGCAGTCCCCTCCCGAGCGGGAGTTCCTACAATGAGCAGTTCTTC.

As concerns this clonotype: A junction boundary mismatches the germline segment, possibly from a read error. The V call is TRBV12-3 or TRBV12-4, the J call TRBJ2-1; TRBD2 is a possible D gene (7 bases). This CDR3 region has 12 residues. The CDR3 sequence: CVSSLREGELFF. The DNA for the CDR3 is TGTGTCAGCAGTTTGAGGGAGGGGGAGCTGTTCTTC.

By sample share, this clonotype is medium-sized. The rearrangement joins TRBV7-2 to TRBJ2-5; D gene ambiguous. CDR3 length: 12 residues. V was pared by 3 bases and J by 1 base, with 3 bases between. Germline CDR1 and CDR2: SGHTA and FQGNSA. The CDR3 sequence is CASSLGQETQYF. The CDR3 nucleotides read TGTGCCAGCAGCTTGGGCCAAGAGACCCAGTACTTC.

This sequence joins TRBV25-1 and TRBJ1-1; no reliable D call. V dropped 3 bases and J dropped 1 base, with 12 bases sitting between them. The CDR3 has 15 residues. The germline gives CDR1 MGHDK, CDR2 SYGVNS. The CDR3 here is CASSDDWAGNTEAFF. CDR3 nucleotides: TGTGCCAGCAGTGACGATTGGGCGGGGAACACTGAAGCTTTCTTT.

There are many counts of this clonotype. The chain has TRBV6-5 and TRBJ1-5; D perhaps matches TRBD1 (5 bases). Germline-derived CDR1 and CDR2 are MNHEY and SVGAGI. The CDR3 totals 15 residues. With 0 bases removed from V and 5 bases from J, the gap between germline ends came to 11 bases. This CDR3 reads CASSYSEGSDQPQHF. In nucleotides, the CDR3 is TGTGCCAGCAGTTACTCGGAGGGGTCGGATCAGCCCCAGCATTTT.

This clonotype showed up just a few times. The chain uses TRBV28 and TRBJ2-4; possibly TRBD1 for D (5 bases). The J call could be wrong; TRBJ2-7 is a better fit for the DNA end. Germline V gives CDR1 MDHEN, CDR2 SYDVKM. CDR3 size: 17 residues. CDR3 in DNA: TGTGCCAGCAGTTTGGATCCCAGTACCTCCGACAGTGACGAGCAGTACTTC. Residues: CASSLDPSTSDSDEQYF.